Below are 15 T cell receptor beta chains sequenced from a single sample in a study of beta chain features in type 1 diabetes. The whole isolated RNA underwent reverse transcription, so sequencing captured expressed TCRB transcripts. The assay was immunoSEQ multiplex PCR, and TCRdb's table has in-frame clones only and misses some. The sample consists of about 150,000 clones, 11% of them appearing once. Material: central memory CD4+ T cells from blood. The receptors come from a man aged 18 to 30 in good health.

In nucleotides, the CDR3 is TGTGCTGCCGGGGGGAACGGCTACGAGCAGTACTTC. It codes for CAAGGNGYEQYF. This chain links TRBV10-3 with TRBJ2-7; 7 positions agree with TRBD2. There are 12 residues in the CDR3. CDR1 and CDR2 (germline): ENHRY, SYGVKD.

This clone has at least ten counts. The rearrangement joins TRBV10-3 to TRBJ1-5, with a possible D match to TRBD1 (5 bases). CDR1 is ENHRY, CDR2 SYGVKD, per germline. The CDR3 length is 13 residues. The CDR3 region has the DNA TGTGCAGCCCGAGGGGATAGCAATCAGCCCCAGCATTTT. Its protein is CAARGDSNQPQHF.

V is TRBV27 and J is TRBJ2-1; D call uncertain. The CDR3 consists of 18 residues. V shed 4 bases and J shed 0 bases, with 19 bases lying between them. The germline V gene encodes CDR1 MNHEY and CDR2 SMNVEV (reference sequence). The CDR3 spells CASSYLGRGQRSYNEQFF. The CDR3, as DNA: TGTGCCAGCAGTTACCTGGGTAGAGGCCAACGCTCCTACAATGAGCAGTTCTTC.

The genes are TRBV5-4 and TRBJ1-4, with D uncertain. V was clipped by 0 bases and J by 13 bases, with 16 bases between them. There are 14 residues in the CDR3. Germline lookup yields CDR1 SGHNT and CDR2 YYREEE (reference sequence). This chain's CDR3 is CASSLAPVRSSLFF. CDR3 DNA sequence: TGTGCCAGCAGCTTGGCCCCCGTCCGGTCGTCACTGTTTTTT.

This clone has more than one count but fewer than ten. This chain links TRBV2 with TRBJ1-1, with unresolved D. Trimming stripped 4 bases from V and 0 bases from J, with 9 bases between. The CDR3 consists of 14 residues. Germline V gene sequence: CDR1 SNHLY, CDR2 FYNNEI. The DNA of the CDR3 is TGTGCCAGCAGTGCGTTGGGGATGAACACTGAAGCTTTCTTT. It yields the protein CASSALGMNTEAFF.

This clone was picked up a small number of times. V and J are TRBV9 and TRBJ2-3; possibly TRBD2 for D (6 bases). Trimming shortened V by 1 base and J by 3 bases, and 15 bases separated the two germline ends. The germline V gene has CDR1 SGDLS and CDR2 YYNGEE. The CDR3 runs 16 residues. The CDR3 DNA is TGTGCCAGCAGCGTAATGGCGGGACTTATTACAGATACGCAGTATTTT. As protein: CASSVMAGLITDTQYF.

The sample holds a few counts of this clone. V and J are TRBV18 and TRBJ2-1; 9 nucleotides match TRBD1. Unmatched junction bases numbered 8, after V lost 0 bases and J lost 5 bases. Germline loops: CDR1 KGHSH, CDR2 LQKENI. The CDR3 runs 17 residues. CDR3 nucleotide sequence: TGTGCCAGCTCACCACCGTCAGGACAGGGGAGCCACAATGAGCAGTTCTTC. Translated, it gives CASSPPSGQGSHNEQFF.

In its sample, this clone was seen a few times. Its ends do not fully match the called genes, so a read error is possible. The chain is built from TRBV5-6 and TRBJ2-5; D unresolved. The CDR3 totals 11 residues. Per germline, CDR1 SGHDT and CDR2 YYEEEE. Written as DNA, the CDR3 is TGTGCCAGCAGCTTGGCAGGCCCGAGTCACTTC. Its translation: CASSLAGPSHF. Full variable domain (outside the CDR3, taken from reference TRBV5-6 and TRBJ2-5): DAGVTQSPTHLIKTRGQQVTLRCSPKSGHDTVSWYQQALGQGPQFIFQYYEEEERQRGNFPDRFSGHQFPNYSSELNVNALLLGDSALYLCASSLAGPSHFGPGTRLLVL.

V gene TRBV9 combines with J gene TRBJ1-4; D remains ambiguous. The V end lost 0 bases, the J end lost 6 bases, and 12 bases lay between the germline ends. Per germline, CDR1 SGDLS and CDR2 YYNGEE. This CDR3 is built from 15 residues. As DNA, the CDR3 is TGTGCCAGCAGCGTAGCGGAAGGGAGGGATGAAAAACTGTTTTTT. Protein sequence: CASSVAEGRDEKLFF.

Only a few counts were recorded for this clone. The genes are TRBV5-1 and TRBJ1-1, with no clear D. The CDR3 length is 13 residues. Germline V gene sequence: CDR1 SGHRS, CDR2 YFSETQ. V was pared by 4 bases and J by 4 bases, with 11 bases between. The CDR3 sequence: CASSPPLGTEAFF. CDR3 bases: TGCGCCAGCAGCCCTCCGTTGGGCACTGAAGCTTTCTTT.

The rearrangement uses TRBV6-5 and TRBJ1-1, with D possibly matching TRBD1 (6 bases). Germline V gene sequence: CDR1 MNHEY, CDR2 SVGAGI. Deletions cut 6 bases from V and 1 base from J, with 15 bases between. This CDR3 contains 15 residues. CDR3 bases: TGTGCCAGCAGAAGACAGGCGTCAGGGAACACTGAAGCTTTCTTT. Encoded protein: CASRRQASGNTEAFF.

As for this clone: Other DNA sequences in the sample encode the same CDR3. The chain employs TRBV7-9 and TRBJ2-5; D is perhaps TRBD1 (5 bases). The CDR3 has 12 residues. Trimming shortened V by 2 bases and J by 5 bases, and 6 bases separated the two germline ends. The germline CDR1 and CDR2 sequences are SEHNR and FQNEAQ (reference sequence). The CDR3 protein is CASSLRGETQYF. DNA for the CDR3: TGTGCCAGCAGCTTAAGGGGTGAGACCCAGTACTTC.

V is TRBV7-2 and J is TRBJ2-7; no clear D gene. Germline V lookup: CDR1 SGHTA, CDR2 FQGNSA. Trimming cost V 3 bases and J 3 bases, with 9 bases left between them. The CDR3 spans 13 residues. CDR3 region: CASSFGPDYEQYF. The CDR3 DNA follows: TGTGCCAGCAGCTTTGGACCCGACTACGAGCAGTACTTC.

This clone showed up just a few times. This chain connects TRBV27 to TRBJ2-5; TRBD1 matches 10 bases. The CDR3 runs to 14 residues. The V gene end was trimmed by 6 bases and the J gene end by 5 bases; junction bases not matched to a gene: 6. CDR1 is MNHEY, CDR2 SMNVEV, per germline (reference sequence). This CDR3 is CASSRDRGVETQYF. CDR3 bases: TGTGCCAGCAGCCGGGACAGGGGTGTGGAGACCCAGTACTTC.

V usage is TRBV29-1 and J usage is TRBJ2-7, with a weak D call TRBD1 (6 bases). V shed 4 bases and J shed 2 bases, with 18 bases lying between them. The CDR3 length is 15 residues. Germline V gene sequence: CDR1 SQVTM, CDR2 ANQGSEA. In DNA form, the CDR3 reads TGCAGCGTTGCCAAGCCACAGGGACAAACCTACGAGCAGTACTTC. This gives the protein CSVAKPQGQTYEQYF.